Reported below is one T cell receptor (beta chain). Its antigen remains unknown. This sample is part of a study of OX40 agonist ivuxolimab in advanced cancers. About the research overall: At doses from 0.01 to 10 mg/kg, patients were given intravenous ivuxolimab every 2 weeks. It was permissible to have had prior anti-PD-1, anti-PD-L1 or anti-CTLA-4 therapy, and under 45% had some.

The CDR3 totals 13 residues. The V end lost 0 bases, the J end lost 4 bases, and 5 bases lay between the germline ends. The germline V gene has CDR1 SGHTS and CDR2 YDEGEE. Findings and limits, study-wide: Low normalized T-cell clonal expansion was also seen in some nonresponders. Dose levels from 0.1 to 3.0 mg/kg saw CD4+ and CD8+ blood T cells expand clonally by week 6.

Some clones are missing from TCRdb's copy, which holds only in-frame ones; the method was immunoSEQ multiplex PCR. The table lists fewer than 60,000 clones, 80% to 90% of them singletons. This sequence joins TRBV5-8 and TRBJ1-5; D is uncertain. The material was CD4+ or CD8+ T cells sorted from blood, obtained in a trial of the OX40 agonist ivuxolimab. This receptor was obtained from an adult with an advanced solid tumor such as melanoma, head and neck, liver or kidney cancer. The CDR3 DNA is TGTGCCAGCAGCTTGGTAATTAATCAGCCCCAGCATTTT. It codes for CASSLVINQPQHF.